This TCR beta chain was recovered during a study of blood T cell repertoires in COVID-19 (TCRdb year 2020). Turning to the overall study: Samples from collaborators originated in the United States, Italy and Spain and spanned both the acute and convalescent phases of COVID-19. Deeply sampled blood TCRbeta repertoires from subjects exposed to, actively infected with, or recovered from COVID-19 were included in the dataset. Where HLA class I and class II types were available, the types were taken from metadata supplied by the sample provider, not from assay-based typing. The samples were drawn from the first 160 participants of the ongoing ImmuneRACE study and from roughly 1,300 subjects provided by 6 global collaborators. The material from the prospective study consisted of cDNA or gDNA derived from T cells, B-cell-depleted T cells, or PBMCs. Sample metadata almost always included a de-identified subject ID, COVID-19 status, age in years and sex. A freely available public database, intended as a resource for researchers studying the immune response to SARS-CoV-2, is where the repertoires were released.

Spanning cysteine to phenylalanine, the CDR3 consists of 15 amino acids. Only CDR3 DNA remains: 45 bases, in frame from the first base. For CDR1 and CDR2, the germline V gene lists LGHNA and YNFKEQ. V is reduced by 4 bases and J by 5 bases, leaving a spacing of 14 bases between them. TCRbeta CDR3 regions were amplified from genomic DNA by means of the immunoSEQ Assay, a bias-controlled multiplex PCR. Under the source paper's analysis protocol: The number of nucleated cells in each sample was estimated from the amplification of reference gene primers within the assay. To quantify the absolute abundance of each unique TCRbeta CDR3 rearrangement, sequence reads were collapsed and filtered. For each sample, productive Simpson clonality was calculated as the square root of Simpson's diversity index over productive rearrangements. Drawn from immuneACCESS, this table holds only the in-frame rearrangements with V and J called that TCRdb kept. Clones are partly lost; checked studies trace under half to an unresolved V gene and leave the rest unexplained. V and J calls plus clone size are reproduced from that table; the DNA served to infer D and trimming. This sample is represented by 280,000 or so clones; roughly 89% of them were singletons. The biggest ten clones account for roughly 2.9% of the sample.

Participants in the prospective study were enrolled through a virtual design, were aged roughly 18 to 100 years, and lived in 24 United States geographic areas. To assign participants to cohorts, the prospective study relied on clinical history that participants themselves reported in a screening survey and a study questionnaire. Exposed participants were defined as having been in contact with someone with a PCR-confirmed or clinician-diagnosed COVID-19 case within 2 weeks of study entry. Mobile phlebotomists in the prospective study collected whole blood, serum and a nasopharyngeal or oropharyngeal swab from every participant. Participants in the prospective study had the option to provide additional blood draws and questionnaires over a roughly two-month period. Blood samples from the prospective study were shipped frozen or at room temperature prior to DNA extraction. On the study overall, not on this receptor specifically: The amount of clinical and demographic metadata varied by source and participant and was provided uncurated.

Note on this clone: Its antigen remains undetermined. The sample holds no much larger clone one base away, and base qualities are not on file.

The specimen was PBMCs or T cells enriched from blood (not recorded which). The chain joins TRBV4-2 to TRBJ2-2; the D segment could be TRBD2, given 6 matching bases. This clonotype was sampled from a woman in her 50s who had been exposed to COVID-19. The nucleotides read TGTGCCAGCAGCCCTTTACCTCGGGGGACCGGGGAGCTGTTTTTT. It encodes CASSPLPRGTGELFF.